The following is a T cell receptor (beta chain) sequence with its context. Germline CDR1 LNHDA, CDR2 SQIVND (reference sequence). The CDR3 length is 14 residues. Trimming stripped 3 bases from V and 6 bases from J, with 12 bases between. These data belong to a study of response to subunit inactivated influenza vaccine. TCRdb recomputed calls from the RT-PCR reads with MiXCR, one row per CDR3 protein. The sample lists approximately 700,000 distinct CDR3 sequences, about 14% occurring once. This chain connects TRBV19 to TRBJ2-4; a weak D match, TRBD2 (6 bases). The specimen was PBMCs from blood, collected 14 days before vaccination. The origin of this receptor is a man aged 50-59 years who received an inactivated influenza vaccine. In DNA form, the CDR3 reads TGTGCCAGTAGTATTAGGGTCGGGAGAAACATTCAGTACTTC. Protein: CASSIRVGRNIQYF.